This T cell receptor beta chain was recorded in a study of molecular identifiers for immune sequencing clone quantification. TCRdb analysed the PCR reads with MiXCR anew, one entry per CDR3 protein. The sample records 400,000 to 600,000 distinct CDR3 sequences, 25% being singletons. With respect to this clonotype: Its antigen is not known.

The J segment lost 1 base and the V segment lost 4 bases, leaving 7 bases of the junction unmatched. The CDR3 sequence is 15 residues long. CDR1 and CDR2 (germline): MNHEY, SVGAGI. Sorting defined naive CD8 T cells as CD8+CD4-CCR7+CD45RA+. Study-wide results and limits: Among effectors, clones above 20 RNA copies held over 99% of molecules; among naive cells, under 1%.

Sequencing used naive CD8+ T cells from blood, with Jurkat cell RNA spiked in. Subset given: FACS-sorted CD8+CD4-CCR7+CD45RA+ naive T cells. This TCR was recovered from a human donor in good health. Some libraries in this study had Jurkat cell RNA spiked in. The chain uses TRBV6-5 and TRBJ2-7; 7 nucleotides align to TRBD1. In DNA form, the CDR3 reads TGTGCCAGCAGTTCCGGACAGGCTAGGTCCTACGAGCAGTACTTC. It yields the protein CASSSGQARSYEQYF.